The 8 T cell receptor beta chains in this list originate from one sample, sequenced in a study of blood T cell repertoires in COVID-19. Data came from immunoSEQ multiplex PCR; TCRdb stores just in-frame clones and leaves some out. The sample includes 150,000 to 250,000 clones, roughly 80% seen only once; the top ten take around 5.9%. The sample consisted of peripheral blood. Receptors originate from a woman aged 35 to 49 with COVID-19, enrolled during active disease.

This clone was seen more than once but under ten times. The gene calls are TRBV6-5 and TRBJ2-3; perhaps TRBD2 as D (6 bases). Germline loops: CDR1 MNHEY, CDR2 SVGAGI. There are 12 residues in the CDR3. With 2 bases removed from V and 8 bases from J, the gap between germline ends came to 8 bases. The CDR3 reads CASSYGRGTQYF. In DNA form, the CDR3 reads TGTGCCAGCAGTTACGGGCGGGGTACGCAGTATTTT.

The chain joins TRBV18 to TRBJ2-1; the match to TRBD2 covers 14 bases. The CDR3 is 18 residues long. CDR1 is KGHSH and CDR2 is LQKENI in the germline V gene. V was pared by 2 bases and J by 7 bases, with 10 bases of the junction left unmatched. The CDR3 nucleotides are TGTGCCAGCTCACCAGAGGCGATGGGACTAGCGGGAGCAAATGAGCAGTTCTTC. Translating gives CASSPEAMGLAGANEQFF.

This sequence joins TRBV5-1 and TRBJ2-7; 10 nucleotides line up with TRBD2. CDR1 is SGHRS, CDR2 YFSETQ, per germline. The CDR3 length is 13 residues. V was clipped by 2 bases and J by 5 bases; unmatched bases: 1. CDR3 residues: CASSLLAGNEQYF. In DNA, the CDR3 is TGCGCCAGCAGCTTACTAGCGGGAAACGAGCAGTACTTC.

This clone was seen a handful of times. The gene calls are TRBV4-1 and TRBJ1-2; 8 positions agree with TRBD1. The CDR3 spans 16 residues. Germline trimming cut 1 base from V and 4 bases from J; bases unmatched to any gene: 8. Germline CDR1 MGHRA, CDR2 YSYEKL. The CDR3 is CASSQVPTGTGYGYTF. The CDR3 DNA reads as TGCGCCAGCAGCCAAGTCCCCACCGGGACAGGCTATGGCTACACCTTC.

The chain combines TRBV3-1 (or the pseudogene TRBV3-2) with TRBJ2-3; 9 nucleotides align to TRBD2. V shed 0 bases, J shed 3 bases, and the junction held 4 bases outside the gene matches. The CDR3 length is 16 residues. CDR1 and CDR2 from the germline V gene are LGHDT and YNNKEL (reference sequence). The CDR3: CASSQDLLAGTDTQYF. In DNA, the CDR3 is TGTGCCAGCAGCCAAGATTTACTAGCGGGTACAGATACGCAGTATTTT.

The chain uses TRBV25-1 and TRBJ1-6; D is unresolved. CDR3 length equals 17 residues. V lost 5 bases and J lost 7, with 21 bases in between. CDR1 is MGHDK, CDR2 SYGVNS, per germline. In DNA form, the CDR3 reads TGTGCCAGCAGTCCTTTCCGGCGGGGTTCGTTCAATTCACCCCTCCACTTT. This translates into CASSPFRRGSFNSPLHF.

The chain couples TRBV9 to TRBJ2-7; TRBD1 agrees at 10 bases. Germline V gene data show CDR1 as SGDLS and CDR2 as YYNGEE. The trim removed 3 bases at V and 7 bases at J, leaving 10 bases unmatched. The CDR3 spans 15 residues. CDR3 sequence (DNA): TGTGCCAGCAGCGCAGGACAGGGGGTTTCATGGGAGCAGTACTTC. Amino acid sequence: CASSAGQGVSWEQYF.

V is TRBV30 and J is TRBJ2-1; D gene ambiguous. There are 14 residues in the CDR3. Trimming removed 4 bases at V and 8 bases at J, with 18 bases between. CDR1 and CDR2 (germline): GTSNPN, SVGIG (reference sequence). The CDR3 nucleotides are TGTGCCTGGAATACAGTGCCCTCTTGGGATGAGCAGTTCTTC. It encodes CAWNTVPSWDEQFF.